This entry is about one TCR beta chain. The antigen remains undetermined. Repertoires were generated with immunoSEQ multiplex PCR, while TCRdb's copy carries only in-frame clones and drops some. The sample yields roughly 1,000,000 clones, around 82% seen once. This entry comes from a study of shared clonotypes between healthy human individuals. Study information: Each donor's CD8 memory used one plate, CD8 naive two, each CD4 subset three. The study, taken as a whole, reports: Naive subsets typically showed greater estimated richness than memory subsets.

V lost 1 base and J 8 bases, leaving 11 bases between the germline ends. Germline V gene data show CDR1 as SGHTA and CDR2 as FQGNSA. The CDR3 sequence is 13 residues long. The sequencing sample was made of memory CD4+ T cells from PBMCs. Specified subset: CD45RA-negative fraction. This sequence originates from a man between 18 and 35 years old in good health. Some clones in this sample may be carry-over from other donors' samples. J is TRBJ1-1 and V is TRBV7-2; D gene ambiguous. The CDR3 spells CASSLGPGIEAFF. CDR3 sequence (DNA): TGTGCCAGCAGCTTAGGTCCCGGGATCGAAGCTTTCTTT. The full variable domain, in which reference TRBV7-2 and TRBJ1-1 provide the parts outside the CDR3, is GAGVSQSPSNKVTEKGKDVELRCDPISGHTALYWYRQSLGQGLEFLIYFQGNSAPDKSGLPSDRFSAERTGGSVSTLTIQRTQQEDSAVYLCASSLGPGIEAFFGQGTRLTVV.